The TCR beta chain under discussion was sequenced for a study of blood T cell repertoires in COVID-19. For the study at large: Collection of acute and convalescent COVID-19 samples took place in the United States, Italy and Spain. Nucleic acid was either cDNA or gDNA, and it came from T cells, B-cell-depleted T cells, or PBMCs.

Original processing notes: Reference gene primer amplification gave nucleated cell count estimates. Data came from immunoSEQ multiplex PCR; TCRdb stores just in-frame clones and leaves some out. D and trimming were read from the DNA, whereas the V and J calls and clone size are those reported in that table. The sample lists roughly 500,000 clones, roughly 90% seen once, with 1.5% to 2% in the top ten. Participant ages covered 18 to 89 years across 24 US areas. The CDR3 contains 13 residues. Trimming took 7 bases from V and 5 from J, leaving 17 bases between them. Germline V gives CDR1 SQVTM, CDR2 ANQGSEA.

This TCR was recovered from a woman aged 40 to 49 who had recovered from COVID-19. This sequence joins TRBV29-1 and TRBJ1-2; maybe TRBD1 (5 bases). The sequenced sample consisted of PBMCs or T cells enriched from blood (not recorded which). The CDR3 DNA reads TGCAGCGCCCGGAGGGGCAGCGAATATGGCTACACCTTC. It yields the protein CSARRGSEYGYTF.